This T cell receptor beta chain was captured by sequencing in a study of shared clonotypes between healthy human individuals. About the study: Used for every donor were three CD4 naive, three CD4 memory, two CD8 naive and one CD8 memory plate. General study findings and limits: Naive CD4 clonotype sharing across several donors was around 5%. Having only a few donors restricted how much genetic and exposure-history diversity was captured.

The V and J ends lost 0 bases and 7 bases respectively, with 13 bases between them. Germline V CDR1 and CDR2: LNHNV, YYDKDF (reference sequence). This CDR3 region has 15 residues. Naivety among CD8 cells was defined by CD45RO negativity and positive CCR7 selection, thereby excluding terminally differentiated effector memory CD45RA+ cells. Donors were Caucasian adults residing in Nashville, Tennessee, USA. Details on this clone: Its antigen is unknown.

Assay used: immunoSEQ multiplex PCR; TCRdb lists only in-frame clones, some missing. This repertoire shows hundreds of thousands of clones, about 96% found once; its top ten account for about 0.25%. The source material was naive CD8+ T cells sorted from blood. The receptor comes from a man aged 25 to 40 in good health. The chain links TRBV15 to TRBJ1-5; a weak D match, TRBD1 (5 bases). CDR3 protein: CATSRDLGVRQPQHF. The CDR3 DNA sequence: TGTGCCACCAGCAGAGATCTGGGGGTCCGCCAGCCCCAGCATTTT.